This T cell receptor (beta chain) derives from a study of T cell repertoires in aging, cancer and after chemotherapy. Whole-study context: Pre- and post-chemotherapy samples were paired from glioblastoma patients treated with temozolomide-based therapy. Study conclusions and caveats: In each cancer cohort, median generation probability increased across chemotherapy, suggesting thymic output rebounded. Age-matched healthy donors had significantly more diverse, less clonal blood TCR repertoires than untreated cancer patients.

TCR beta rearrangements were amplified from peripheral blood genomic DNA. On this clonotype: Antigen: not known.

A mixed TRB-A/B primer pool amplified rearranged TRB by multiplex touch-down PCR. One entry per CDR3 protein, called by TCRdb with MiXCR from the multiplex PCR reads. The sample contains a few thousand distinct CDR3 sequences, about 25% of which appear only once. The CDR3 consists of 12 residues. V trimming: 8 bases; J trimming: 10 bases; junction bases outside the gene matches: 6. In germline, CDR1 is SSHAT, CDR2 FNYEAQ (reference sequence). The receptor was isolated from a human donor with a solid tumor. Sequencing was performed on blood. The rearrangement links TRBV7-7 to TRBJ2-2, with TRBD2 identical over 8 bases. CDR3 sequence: CASGGLVSELFF. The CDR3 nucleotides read TGTGCCAGCGGGGGACTAGTTTCGGAGCTGTTTTTT.